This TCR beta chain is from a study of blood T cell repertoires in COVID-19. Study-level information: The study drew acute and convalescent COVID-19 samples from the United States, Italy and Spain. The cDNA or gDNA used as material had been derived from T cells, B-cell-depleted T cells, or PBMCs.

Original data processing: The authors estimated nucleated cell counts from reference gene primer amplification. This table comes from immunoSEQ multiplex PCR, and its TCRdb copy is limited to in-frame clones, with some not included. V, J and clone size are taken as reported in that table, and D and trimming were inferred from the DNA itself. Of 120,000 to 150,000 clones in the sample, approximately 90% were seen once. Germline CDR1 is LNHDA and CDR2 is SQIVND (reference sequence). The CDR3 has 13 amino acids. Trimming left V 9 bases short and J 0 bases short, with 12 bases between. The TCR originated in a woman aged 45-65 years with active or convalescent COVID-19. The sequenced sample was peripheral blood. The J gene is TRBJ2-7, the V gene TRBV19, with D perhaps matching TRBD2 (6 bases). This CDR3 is CASQRADSYEQYF. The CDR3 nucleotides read TGTGCCAGCCAGCGGGCCGACTCCTACGAGCAGTACTTC.